Each of the 9 T cell receptor beta chains below was sequenced from the same sample in a study of identical twins. TCRdb passed the 5' RACE reads through MiXCR, listing each CDR3 protein once. This repertoire shows 700,000 or so distinct CDR3 sequences, around 21% found once; its top ten account for around 4.4%. A further study also used this sample, focusing on T cells expressing NK-cell markers.

Material: PBMCs. These receptors all come from a woman in her late teens or twenties in good health.

This clonotype was observed a few times. The genes are TRBV10-3 and TRBJ1-1; unclear D gene. In germline, CDR1 is ENHRY, CDR2 SYGVKD. Trimming stripped 5 bases from V and 3 bases from J, with 7 bases between. The CDR3 is 12 amino acids. CDR3 residues: CAISSKDTEAFF. CDR3 bases: TGTGCCATCAGTTCGAAAGACACTGAAGCTTTCTTT.

The chain links TRBV5-5 to TRBJ2-4; maybe TRBD1 (6 bases). There are 18 residues in the CDR3. Per germline, CDR1 SGHKS and CDR2 YYEKEE (reference sequence). Trimming shortened V by 7 bases and J by 0 bases, and 23 bases separated the two germline ends. In DNA form, the CDR3 reads TGTGCCAGCGGGTTGACCGGGACAAATCATTTAGCCAAAAACATTCAGTACTTC. As protein: CASGLTGTNHLAKNIQYF.

The rearrangement uses TRBV7-9 and TRBJ1-2; a possible D gene is TRBD1 (5 bases). The CDR3 is 13 residues long. V was pared by 4 bases and J by 4 bases, with 10 bases between. CDR1 SEHNR and CDR2 FQNEAQ come from the germline V gene (reference sequence). The CDR3 region is CASSSPGTYGYTF. The CDR3 coding sequence is TGTGCCAGCAGCTCCCCTGGGACCTATGGCTACACCTTC.

This clonotype was seen at least ten times. The rearrangement uses TRBV2 and TRBJ1-2; TRBD1 agrees at 10 bases. With 6 bases clipped from V and 6 bases from J, the junction kept 1 base outside the gene matches. CDR1 SNHLY and CDR2 FYNNEI come from the germline V gene. The CDR3 totals 12 residues. CDR3 in DNA: TGTGCCAGCAGGGACAGGGGGAATGGCTACACCTTC. Its translation is CASRDRGNGYTF.

The chain is built from TRBV18 and TRBJ2-7; D is perhaps TRBD1 (6 bases). Trimming removed 3 bases from V and 2 bases from J, with 11 bases in between. Per germline, CDR1 KGHSH and CDR2 LQKENI. This CDR3 spans 14 amino acids. CDR3 protein: CASSPGDTTYEQYF. CDR3 DNA: TGTGCCAGCTCACCTGGGGACACCACCTACGAGCAGTACTTC.

This clonotype occurred a few times. The chain links TRBV6-5 to TRBJ2-7, with D possibly TRBD1 on 6 matching bases. The CDR3 extends over 15 amino acids. Germline V CDR1 and CDR2: MNHEY, SVGAGI. With 1 base removed from V and 5 bases from J, the gap between germline ends came to 15 bases. CDR3 protein: CASSYWGRAGDEQYF. DNA of the CDR3: TGTGCCAGCAGTTACTGGGGGCGGGCAGGGGACGAGCAGTACTTC.

This clonotype was seen a handful of times. A read error may produce the germline difference seen at one junction end. V is TRBV20-1 and J is TRBJ2-3, with D perhaps TRBD2 (6 bases). The CDR3 length is 11 residues. Germline-derived CDR1 and CDR2 are DFQATT and SNEGSKA (reference sequence). In DNA, the CDR3 is TGCAGTGCTAAGCTTCCATCAGGGCTAGCGTTT. Its translation is CSAKLPSGLAF.

The CDR3 coding sequence is TGCAGTGCACGACTTAGGGGAGAGACCCAGTACTTC. Its protein product is CSARLRGETQYF. The chain employs TRBV20-1 and TRBJ2-5; possibly TRBD1 for D (5 bases). CDR1 and CDR2 (germline): DFQATT, SNEGSKA (reference sequence). The CDR3 extends over 12 amino acids. The V end was cut by 6 bases, the J end by 4 bases, with 12 bases between.

The gene calls are TRBV4-2 and TRBJ2-5, with a weak D call TRBD1 (5 bases). The CDR3 is made up of 14 amino acids. Germline V gene lookup returns CDR1 LGHNA and CDR2 YNFKEQ. Trimming took 3 bases from V and 5 from J, leaving 13 bases between them. CDR3 nucleotides: TGTGCCAGCAGCCACCCAGGGCACGGGGAGACCCAGTACTTC. Translated, it gives CASSHPGHGETQYF.